Listed below are T cell receptor beta chains from one sample, sequenced in a study of blood T cells in healthy people across ages. TCRdb recomputed calls from the 5' RACE reads with MiXCR, one row per CDR3 protein. The sample contains approximately 1,100,000 distinct CDR3 sequences, 45% of which appear only once. Sequencing input: blood. The receptors originated from a woman aged 55-75 years in good health. CDR3s include the opening cysteine and the closing phenylalanine or tryptophan.

length	V	J	CDR3
17	TRBV27	TRBJ1-1	CASSTVNTPGQGAEAFF
14	TRBV20-1	TRBJ2-1	CSAHRAGGPNEQFF
14	TRBV18	NA	CASTLAGVTETQYF
18	TRBV5-1	TRBJ2-7	CASSLEGTRGPISYEQYF
16	TRBV6-6	NA	CASSYSRRGREHEQYF
13	TRBV6-5	TRBJ2-3	CASSQGHTDTQYF
12	TRBV29-1	TRBJ2-3	CSVDPVTDTQYF
18	TRBV3-1	TRBJ2-3	CASSPVLLAGERLDTQYF
13	TRBV27	TRBJ2-2	CASSSSSTGELFF
11	TRBV29-1	TRBJ1-2	CSAGVNYGYTF
15	TRBV10-3	TRBJ2-5	CAISESGAPGETQYF
15	TRBV2	TRBJ2-3	CASSRQTGGPDTQYF
14	TRBV10-3	TRBJ2-5	CAISAGALRETQYF
13	TRBV5-5	TRBJ2-3	CASSLGLSDTQYF
15	TRBV25-1	TRBJ2-1	CASSDGGRAWNEQFF
14	TRBV4-2	TRBJ2-7	CASSQEEGSYEQYF
16	TRBV2	TRBJ2-3	CASSPLAIRSTDTQYF
13	TRBV6-5	TRBJ2-7	CASSYHPRGEQYF
15	TRBV20-1	TRBJ1-5	CSASGTVDSNQPQHF
15	TRBV6-5	TRBJ2-4	CASTQEGGAKNIQYF
12	TRBV6-2/TRBV6-3	TRBJ2-7	CASSRDPYEQYF
15	TRBV6-5	TRBJ2-3	CASSYGGSRGDTQYF